Listed below are T cell receptor beta chains from one sample, sequenced in a study of coeliac disease. Using immunoSEQ multiplex PCR, the repertoire was profiled, and TCRdb retains in-frame clones only, with some absent. The sample contains 4,300 or so clones, under 70% of which appear only once. Input material: intraepithelial lymphocytes from the gut. Receptors originate from a woman younger than 35 with active celiac disease. CDR3s include the opening cysteine and the closing phenylalanine or tryptophan. The D gene is left open where the match is weak. The size field is filled for only some rows; it gives once, few, many or a size class.

clone_size,j_call,v_call,d_call,cdr3_nt,cdr3_aa
few,TRBJ1-1,TRBV4-2,TRBD1,TGTGCCAGCAGCCAAGAAGGACAGGGGGCCGAAGCTTTCTTT,CASSQEGQGAEAFF
NA,TRBJ2-7,TRBV4-3,NA,TGCGCCAGCAGCCAAGATCCTGACGGCCCCGTCGGGGAGCAGTACTTC,CASSQDPDGPVGEQYF
NA,TRBJ1-1,TRBV27,NA,TGTGCCAGCAGTTTAAGACAGGACTTGAACACTGAAGCTTTCTTT,CASSLRQDLNTEAFF
NA,TRBJ2-7,TRBV7-2,TRBD2,TGTGCCAGCACCCCTGGAGCGGCGGGGAGGGGCGAGCAGTACTTC,CASTPGAAGRGEQYF
once,TRBJ2-7,TRBV7-9,NA,TGTGCCAGCAGCCCAGGGTCCTACGAGCAGTACTTC,CASSPGSYEQYF
NA,TRBJ1-6,TRBV6-5,NA,TGTGCCAGCAGTTACTCAGGGGCACCCCTCCACTTT,CASSYSGAPLHF
NA,TRBJ2-7,TRBV5-1,TRBD1,TGCGCCAGCAGCTCCCCGGACAGGATCTACGAGCAGTACTTC,CASSSPDRIYEQYF
few,TRBJ1-1,TRBV4-1,NA,TGCGCCAGCAGCCGTACGGGGGGGGTAACTGAAGCTTTCTTT,CASSRTGGVTEAFF
NA,TRBJ2-3,TRBV7-3,TRBD2,TGTGCCAGCAGCGCTAGCGGGGGGCCGGCACAGTATTTT,CASSASGGPAQYF
NA,TRBJ1-2,TRBV29-1,TRBD1,TGCAGCGGAAGGACAGGGGAGGGATATGGCTACACCTTC,CSGRTGEGYGYTF
NA,TRBJ1-1,TRBV4-3,NA,TGCGCCAGCAGCCAAGATACCACCTATCCACTAGAAGCTTTCTTT,CASSQDTTYPLEAFF
NA,TRBJ2-1,TRBV11-3,TRBD1,TGTGCCAGCAGCTCCACAGGGGACAATGAGCAGTTCTTC,CASSSTGDNEQFF
NA,TRBJ2-1,TRBV7-3,NA,TGTGCCAGCAGCTCCACCGGGGGCTCCTACAATGAGCAGTTCTTC,CASSSTGGSYNEQFF
few,TRBJ2-6,TRBV10-3,TRBD1,TGTGCCATCCGGACAGGGCAATCAACTGGGGCCAACGTCCTGACTTTC,CAIRTGQSTGANVLTF
NA,TRBJ2-5,TRBV19,NA,TGTGCCAGTAGTAAACAGGGTAGGGTAGAGACCCAGTACTTC,CASSKQGRVETQYF
NA,TRBJ2-3,TRBV28,NA,TGTGCCAGCAGTCCGGCGAGATCGGCAGGGGGCACAGATACGCAGTATTTT,CASSPARSAGGTDTQYF
NA,TRBJ2-2,TRBV9,NA,TGTGCCAGCAGCTTAGGGACTGCCGGGGAGCTGTTTTTT,CASSLGTAGELFF
NA,TRBJ2-7,TRBV4-1,TRBD2,TGCGCCAGCAGCCAAGGCGCTAGCGGCTACGAGCAGTACTTC,CASSQGASGYEQYF
NA,TRBJ2-5,TRBV28,TRBD2,TGTGCCAGCAGTTCGGGACTAGCGGGGACACCTATCCAAGAGACCCAGTACTTC,CASSSGLAGTPIQETQYF
NA,TRBJ2-5,TRBV11-2,TRBD1,TGTGCCAGCAGCCCGCCCGGGACAGGGTGGGGGCAAGAGACCCAGTACTTC,CASSPPGTGWGQETQYF
NA,TRBJ2-3,TRBV7-6,NA,TGTGCCGTAGGCCCAGGGACAGATACGCAGTATTTT,CAVGPGTDTQYF
few,TRBJ1-5,TRBV6-5,NA,TGTGCCAGCAGTTACTCCAGGGATAATCAGCCCCAGCATTTT,CASSYSRDNQPQHF
NA,TRBJ2-3,TRBV10-3,NA,TGTGCCATCAGTGAGTTCGGCGGGAGAGGGGGATTGACAGATACGCAGTATTTT,CAISEFGGRGGLTDTQYF
NA,TRBJ1-5,TRBV7-9,NA,TGTGCCAGCAGCTCTCCAGATCAGCCCCAGCATTTT,CASSSPDQPQHF
NA,TRBJ2-7,TRBV29-1,TRBD2,TGCAGCGTAGAACTAGCGGGAGGTCTCTACGAGCAGTACTTC,CSVELAGGLYEQYF
NA,TRBJ2-2,TRBV4-1,NA,TGCGCCAGCAGCCAACCCGGCACCGGGGAGCTGTTTTTT,CASSQPGTGELFF
NA,TRBJ2-7,TRBV19,TRBD1,TGTGCCACCGGAGTAGGGGGCGCGGGCGAGCAGTACTTC,CATGVGGAGEQYF
NA,TRBJ2-2,TRBV29-1,TRBD1,TGCAGTGTTGGCGGGACAGGGGGCGGCACCGGGGAGCTGTTTTTT,CSVGGTGGGTGELFF
NA,TRBJ2-7,TRBV29-1,TRBD2,TGCAGCGTGTTAGCGGGAGTTGCTTACGAGCAGTACTTC,CSVLAGVAYEQYF